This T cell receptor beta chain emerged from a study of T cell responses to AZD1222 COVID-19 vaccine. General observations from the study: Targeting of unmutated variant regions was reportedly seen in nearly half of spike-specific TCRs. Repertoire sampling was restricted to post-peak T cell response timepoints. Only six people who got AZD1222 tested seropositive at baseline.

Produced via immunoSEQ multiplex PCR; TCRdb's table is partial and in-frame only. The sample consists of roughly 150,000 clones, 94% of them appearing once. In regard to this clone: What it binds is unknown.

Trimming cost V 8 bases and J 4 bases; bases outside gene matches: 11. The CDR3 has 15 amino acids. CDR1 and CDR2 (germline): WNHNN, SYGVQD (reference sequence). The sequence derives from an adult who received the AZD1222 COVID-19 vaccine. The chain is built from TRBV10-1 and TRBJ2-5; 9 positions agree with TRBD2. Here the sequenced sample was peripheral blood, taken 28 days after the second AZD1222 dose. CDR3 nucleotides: TGCGCCAGCCCGACTCTAGCGGGACTCCGAGAGACCCAGTACTTC. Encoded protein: CASPTLAGLRETQYF.